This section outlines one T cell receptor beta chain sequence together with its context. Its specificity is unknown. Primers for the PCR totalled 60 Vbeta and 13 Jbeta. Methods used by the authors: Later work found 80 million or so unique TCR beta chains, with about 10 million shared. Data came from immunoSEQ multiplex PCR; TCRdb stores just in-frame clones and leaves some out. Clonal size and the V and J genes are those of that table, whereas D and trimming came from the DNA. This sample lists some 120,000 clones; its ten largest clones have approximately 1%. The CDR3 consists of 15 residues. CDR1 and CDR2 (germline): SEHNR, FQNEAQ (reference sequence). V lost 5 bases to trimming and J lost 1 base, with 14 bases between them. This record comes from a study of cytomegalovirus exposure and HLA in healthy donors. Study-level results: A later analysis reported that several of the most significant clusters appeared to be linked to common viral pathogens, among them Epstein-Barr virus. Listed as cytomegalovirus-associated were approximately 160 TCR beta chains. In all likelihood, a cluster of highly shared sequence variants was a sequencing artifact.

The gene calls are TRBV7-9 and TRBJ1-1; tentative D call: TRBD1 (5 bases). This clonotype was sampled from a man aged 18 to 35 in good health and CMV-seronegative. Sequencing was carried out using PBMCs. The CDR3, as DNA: TGTGCCAGCAGCGCAGGACAAAGGGGGAACACTGAAGCTTTCTTT. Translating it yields CASSAGQRGNTEAFF.